This T cell receptor (beta chain) appears in the sequencing data of a study of human T cells and chemical hapten exposure. Time point in this sample: patch test 2, 6 weeks after DPC sensitization. The treatment is: therapeutic diphenylcyclopropenone sensitization with weekly scalp DPC. TCRdb re-called the RACE reads through MiXCR, storing one row per CDR3 protein. Here the sample spans about 69,000 distinct CDR3 sequences, 10% to 13% being singletons. This clonotype was seen repeatedly, ten times or more. The V gene lost 5 bases and the J gene lost 6 bases, with 11 bases spanning the gap. This CDR3 has 13 residues.

The source was whole blood, collected in connection with sensitization to the hapten diphenylcyclopropenone (DPC). The TCR sequence derives from a woman between 45 and 60 years old with alopecia areata. Some clones in this sample may be carry-over from other donors' samples. The gene calls are TRBV12-3 or TRBV12-4 and TRBJ1-3; D is ambiguous. The CDR3 nucleotides are TGTGCCAGCAGTCTAATAAGGGAAAACACCATATATTTT. Encoded protein: CASSLIRENTIYF.